Listed below are T cell receptor beta chains from one sample, sequenced in a study of blood T cell repertoires in COVID-19. Repertoires were generated with immunoSEQ multiplex PCR, while TCRdb's copy carries only in-frame clones and drops some. The sample lists about 140,000 clones; 75% to 85% were seen once. Sequenced sample: peripheral blood. The source of these receptors is a man aged 50 to 60 with acute or convalescent COVID-19. Both conserved end residues are part of each CDR3. A D gene is named only where the DNA matches it firmly. The size field is filled for only some rows; it gives once, few, many or a size class.

abundance	len	d_gene	v_gene	j_gene	CDR3nt	CDR3aa
few	16	.	TRBV24-1	TRBJ1-5	TGTGCCACCAGTGAATCCCTAGGGGCGAGCAATCAGCCCCAGCATTTT	CATSESLGASNQPQHF
.	15	.	TRBV15	TRBJ2-3	TGTGCCACCAGCAGAGGATTACAGGACACAGATACGCAGTATTTT	CATSRGLQDTDTQYF
.	15	TRBD1	TRBV7-3	TRBJ2-3	TGTGCCAGCAGCCCTGAACAGGGGTGGACAGATACGCAGTATTTT	CASSPEQGWTDTQYF
.	14	.	TRBV4-1	TRBJ1-1	TGCGCCAGCAGCCAAGAGGTATCGGTCACTGAAGCTTTCTTT	CASSQEVSVTEAFF
.	17	TRBD2	TRBV13	TRBJ2-1	TGTGCCAGCAGCCCCGAGGTAGGTGGGAGGGGTTCGGATGAGCAGTTCTTC	CASSPEVGGRGSDEQFF
.	15	.	TRBV5-1	TRBJ2-7	TGCGCCAGTACCCGGAGCATCGGACAACAATACGAGCAGTACTTC	CASTRSIGQQYEQYF
.	15	TRBD1	TRBV5-1	TRBJ1-1	TGCGCCAGCAGCGAGTGGGGACAGTCGAACACTGAAGCTTTCTTT	CASSEWGQSNTEAFF
.	14	TRBD1	TRBV24-1	TRBJ1-2	TGTGCCACCAGTGATGGGACAGGGGGCGCGGGCTACACCTTC	CATSDGTGGAGYTF
once	15	.	TRBV6-5	TRBJ1-1	TGTGCCAGCAGTTACTCTCCCGACATGAACACTGAAGCTTTCTTT	CASSYSPDMNTEAFF
.	13	.	TRBV7-3	TRBJ1-5	TGTGCCAGCAGTGTTGGTGCGAATCAGCCCCAGCATTTT	CASSVGANQPQHF
.	16	.	TRBV19	TRBJ1-4	TGTGCCAGTATCAAGGCAGGGGATGCAACTAATGAAAAACTGTTTTTT	CASIKAGDATNEKLFF